This record covers a single T cell receptor beta chain. The data were obtained in a study of radiotherapy plus CTLA-4 blockade in lung cancer. The CDR3 loop spans 16 amino acids. Trimming removed 6 bases from V and 2 bases from J; junction bases left unmatched: 4. The germline V gene encodes CDR1 MNHEY and CDR2 SMNVEV (reference sequence). The method was immunoSEQ multiplex PCR; TCRdb's version includes in-frame clones alone and lacks a portion of them. The profile shows approximately 60,000 clones, around four fifths of them singletons. This clonotype originated in a human donor with non-small cell lung cancer whose response to radiotherapy plus ipilimumab could not be evaluated. This sample comprised peripheral blood, obtained from a patient treated with radiotherapy plus ipilimumab. J is TRBJ2-6 and V is TRBV27, with 10 nucleotides matching TRBD1. CDR3 sequence (DNA): TGTGCCAGCAGCCGACAGGGGGCGACTGGGGCCAACGTCCTGACTTTC. It codes for CASSRQGATGANVLTF.